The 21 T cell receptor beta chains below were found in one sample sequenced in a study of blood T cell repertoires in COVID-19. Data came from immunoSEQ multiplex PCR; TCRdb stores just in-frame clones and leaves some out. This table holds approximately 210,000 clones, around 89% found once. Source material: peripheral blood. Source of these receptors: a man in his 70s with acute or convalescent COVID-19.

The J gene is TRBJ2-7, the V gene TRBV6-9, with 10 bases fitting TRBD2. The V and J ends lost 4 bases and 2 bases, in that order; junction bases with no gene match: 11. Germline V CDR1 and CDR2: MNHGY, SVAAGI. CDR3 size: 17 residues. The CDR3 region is CASSSGISGRLPYEQYF. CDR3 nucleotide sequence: TGTGCCAGCAGTTCGGGGATTAGCGGGAGGCTACCCTACGAGCAGTACTTC.

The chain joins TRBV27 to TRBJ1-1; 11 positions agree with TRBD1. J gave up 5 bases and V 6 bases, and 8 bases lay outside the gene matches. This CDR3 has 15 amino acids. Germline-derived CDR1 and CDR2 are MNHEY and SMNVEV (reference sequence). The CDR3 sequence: CASRRTGGGRTEAFF. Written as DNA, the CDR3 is TGTGCCAGCAGAAGGACAGGGGGCGGACGGACTGAAGCTTTCTTT.

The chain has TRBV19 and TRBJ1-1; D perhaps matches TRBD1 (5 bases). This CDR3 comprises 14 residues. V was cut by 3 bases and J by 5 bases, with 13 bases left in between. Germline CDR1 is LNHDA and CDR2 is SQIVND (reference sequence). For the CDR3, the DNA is TGTGCCAGTAGTATTGTCAGGGTGGGGACTGAAGCTTTCTTT. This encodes CASSIVRVGTEAFF. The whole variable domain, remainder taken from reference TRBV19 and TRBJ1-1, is DGGITQSPKYLFRKEGQNVTLSCEQNLNHDAMYWYRQDPGQGLRLIYYSQIVNDFQKGDIAEGYSVSREKKESFPLTVTSAQKNPTAFYLCASSIVRVGTEAFFGQGTRLTVV.

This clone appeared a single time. The CDR3 DNA is TGCGCCAGCAGCACCGGGCCCCAGGGTTCGAACTATGGCTACACCTTC. Translated, it gives CASSTGPQGSNYGYTF. The V and J genes are TRBV5-1 and TRBJ1-2; tentatively, D is TRBD1 (5 bases). The CDR3 consists of 16 residues. Germline lookup yields CDR1 SGHRS and CDR2 YFSETQ. The V end lost 4 bases, the J end lost 2 bases, and 18 bases lay between the germline ends.

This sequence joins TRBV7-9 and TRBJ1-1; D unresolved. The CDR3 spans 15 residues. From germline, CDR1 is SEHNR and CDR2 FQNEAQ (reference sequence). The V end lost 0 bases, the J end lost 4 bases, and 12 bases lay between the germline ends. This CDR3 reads CASSLASGSATEAFF. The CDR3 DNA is TGTGCCAGCAGCTTAGCGTCGGGGTCTGCCACTGAAGCTTTCTTT.

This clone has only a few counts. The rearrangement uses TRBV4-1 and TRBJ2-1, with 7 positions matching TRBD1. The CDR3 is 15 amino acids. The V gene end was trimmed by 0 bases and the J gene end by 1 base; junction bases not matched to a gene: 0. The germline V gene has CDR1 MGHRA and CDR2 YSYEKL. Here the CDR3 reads CASSQEGQSYNEQFF. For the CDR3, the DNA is TGCGCCAGCAGCCAAGAGGGACAGTCCTACAATGAGCAGTTCTTC.

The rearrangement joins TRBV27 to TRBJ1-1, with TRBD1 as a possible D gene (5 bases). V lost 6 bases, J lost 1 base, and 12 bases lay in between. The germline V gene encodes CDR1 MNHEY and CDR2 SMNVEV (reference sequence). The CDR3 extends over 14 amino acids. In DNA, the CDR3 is TGTGCCAGCAGGGCGGGGGGGGAGAACACTGAAGCTTTCTTT. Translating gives CASRAGGENTEAFF.

CDR3: CASNGTIGNTIYF. The CDR3, as DNA: TGTGCCAGTAACGGGACAATCGGAAACACCATATATTTT. The rearrangement joins TRBV27 to TRBJ1-3, with TRBD1 as a possible D gene (6 bases). Trimming removed 9 bases from V and 4 bases from J, with 13 bases in between. The CDR3 has 13 residues. Germline loops: CDR1 MNHEY, CDR2 SMNVEV (reference sequence).

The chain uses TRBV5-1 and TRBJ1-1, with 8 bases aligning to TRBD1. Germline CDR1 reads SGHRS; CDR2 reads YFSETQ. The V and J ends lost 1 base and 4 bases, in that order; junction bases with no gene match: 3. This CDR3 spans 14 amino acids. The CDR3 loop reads CASSLSQGGTEAFF. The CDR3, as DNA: TGCGCCAGCAGCTTGTCACAGGGGGGCACTGAAGCTTTCTTT.

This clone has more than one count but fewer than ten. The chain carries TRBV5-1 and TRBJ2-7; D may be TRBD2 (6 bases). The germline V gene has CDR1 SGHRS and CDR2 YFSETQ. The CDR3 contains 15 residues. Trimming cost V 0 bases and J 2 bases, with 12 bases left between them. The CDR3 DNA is TGCGCCAGCAGCTTGGGGGCGGGACTCGCCTACGAGCAGTACTTC. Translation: CASSLGAGLAYEQYF.

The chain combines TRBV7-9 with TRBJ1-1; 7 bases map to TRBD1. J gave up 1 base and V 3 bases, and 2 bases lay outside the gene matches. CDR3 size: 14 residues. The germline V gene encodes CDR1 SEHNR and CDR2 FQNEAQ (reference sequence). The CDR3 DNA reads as TGTGCCAGCAGCTTGGGACAGTGGAACACTGAAGCTTTCTTT. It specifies CASSLGQWNTEAFF.

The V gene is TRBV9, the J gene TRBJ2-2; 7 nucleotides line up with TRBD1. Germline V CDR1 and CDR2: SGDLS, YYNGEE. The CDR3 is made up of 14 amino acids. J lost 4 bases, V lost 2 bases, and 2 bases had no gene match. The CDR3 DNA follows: TGTGCCAGCAGCGTGGGACAGACCACCGGGGAGCTGTTTTTT. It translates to CASSVGQTTGELFF. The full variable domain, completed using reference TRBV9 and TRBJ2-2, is DSGVTQTPKHLITATGQRVTLRCSPRSGDLSVYWYQQSLDQGLQFLIQYYNGEERAKGNILERFSAQQFPDLHSELNLSSLELGDSALYFCASSVGQTTGELFFGEGSRLTVL.

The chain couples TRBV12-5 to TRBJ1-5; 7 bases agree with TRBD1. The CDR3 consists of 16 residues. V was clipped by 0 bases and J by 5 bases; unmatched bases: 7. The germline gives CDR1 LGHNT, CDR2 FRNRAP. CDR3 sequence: CASGLVRTGAYQPQHF. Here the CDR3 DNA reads TGTGCTAGTGGTTTGGTCAGGACAGGAGCCTATCAGCCCCAGCATTTT.

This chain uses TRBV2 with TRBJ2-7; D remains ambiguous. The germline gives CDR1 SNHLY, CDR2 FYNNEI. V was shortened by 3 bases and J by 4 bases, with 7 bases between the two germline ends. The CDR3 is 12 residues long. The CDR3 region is CASSDGQYEQYF. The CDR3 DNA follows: TGTGCCAGCAGTGATGGGCAGTACGAGCAGTACTTC. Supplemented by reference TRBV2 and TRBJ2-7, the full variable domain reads EPEVTQTPSHQVTQMGQEVILRCVPISNHLYFYWYRQILGQKVEFLVSFYNNEISEKSEIFDDQFSVERPDGSNFTLKIRSTKLEDSAMYFCASSDGQYEQYFGPGTRLTVT.

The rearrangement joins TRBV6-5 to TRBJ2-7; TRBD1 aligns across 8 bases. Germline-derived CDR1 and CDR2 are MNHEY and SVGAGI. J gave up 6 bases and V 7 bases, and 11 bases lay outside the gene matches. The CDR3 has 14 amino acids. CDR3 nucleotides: TGTGCCAGCACCCGCGGACAGGGAGGCGCCGAGCAGTACTTC. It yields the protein CASTRGQGGAEQYF.

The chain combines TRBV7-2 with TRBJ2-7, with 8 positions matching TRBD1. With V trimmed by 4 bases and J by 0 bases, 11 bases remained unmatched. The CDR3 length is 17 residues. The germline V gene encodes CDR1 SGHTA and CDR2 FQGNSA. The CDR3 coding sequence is TGTGCCAGCAGCTCTGTCGGGACAGGCGATGCCTCCTACGAGCAGTACTTC. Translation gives CASSSVGTGDASYEQYF.

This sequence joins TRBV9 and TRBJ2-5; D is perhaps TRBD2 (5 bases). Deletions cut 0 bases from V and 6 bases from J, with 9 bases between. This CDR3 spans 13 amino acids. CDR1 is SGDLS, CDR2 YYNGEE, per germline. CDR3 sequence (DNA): TGTGCCAGCAGCGTAGATAGCGAACAGACCCAGTACTTC. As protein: CASSVDSEQTQYF.

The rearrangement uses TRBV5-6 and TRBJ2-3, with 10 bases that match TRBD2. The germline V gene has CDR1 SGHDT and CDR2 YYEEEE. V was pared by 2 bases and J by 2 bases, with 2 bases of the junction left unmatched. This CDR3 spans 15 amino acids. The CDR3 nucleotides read TGTGCCAGCAGCTTACTAGCGGGGTCCACAGATACGCAGTATTTT. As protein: CASSLLAGSTDTQYF. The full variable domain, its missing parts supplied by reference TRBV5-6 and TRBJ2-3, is DAGVTQSPTHLIKTRGQQVTLRCSPKSGHDTVSWYQQALGQGPQFIFQYYEEEERQRGNFPDRFSGHQFPNYSSELNVNALLLGDSALYLCASSLLAGSTDTQYFGPGTRLTVL.

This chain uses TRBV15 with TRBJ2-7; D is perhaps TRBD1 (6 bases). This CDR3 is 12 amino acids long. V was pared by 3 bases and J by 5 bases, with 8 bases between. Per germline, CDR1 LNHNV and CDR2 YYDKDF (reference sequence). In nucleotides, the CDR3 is TGTGCCACCAGCAGCAGACAGGACGAGCAGTACTTC. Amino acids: CATSSRQDEQYF. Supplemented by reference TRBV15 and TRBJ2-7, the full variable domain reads DAMVIQNPRYQVTQFGKPVTLSCSQTLNHNVMYWYQQKSSQAPKLLFHYYDKDFNNEADTPDNFQSRRPNTSFCFLDIRSPGLGDTAMYLCATSSRQDEQYFGPGTRLTVT.

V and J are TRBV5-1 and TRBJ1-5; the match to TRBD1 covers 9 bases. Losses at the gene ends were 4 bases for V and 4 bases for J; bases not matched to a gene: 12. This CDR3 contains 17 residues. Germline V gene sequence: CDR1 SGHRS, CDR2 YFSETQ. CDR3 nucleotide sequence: TGCGCCAGCAGCCATCACAATTACAGGGGGCCAAATCAGCCCCAGCATTTT. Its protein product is CASSHHNYRGPNQPQHF.

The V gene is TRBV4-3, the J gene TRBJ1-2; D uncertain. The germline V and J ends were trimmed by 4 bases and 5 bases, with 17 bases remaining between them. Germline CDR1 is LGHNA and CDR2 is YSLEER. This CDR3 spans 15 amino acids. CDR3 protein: CASSRIDGAGYGYTF. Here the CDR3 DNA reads TGCGCCAGCAGCCGCATTGACGGCGCGGGATATGGCTACACCTTC.